The 24 T cell receptor beta chains listed next were all sequenced from one sample in a study of T cells in Graves' hyperthyroidism and ophthalmopathy. Amplified regions were TCR beta CDR3 sequences from RNA transcripts. With the HTBI primer set, the TCR CDR3 went through a first round of RT-PCR. From the multiplex PCR reads, TCRdb called clonotypes with MiXCR, one entry per CDR3 protein. In the table there are around 300,000 distinct CDR3 sequences, roughly 13% of which are singletons. Specimen: blood. The receptors were gathered from a woman in her forties with Graves' ophthalmopathy.

V usage is TRBV6-1 and J usage is TRBJ2-7; D possibly uses TRBD1 or TRBD2 (5 bases each). CDR1 MNHNS and CDR2 SASEGT come from the germline V gene. CDR3 length: 14 amino acids. The V and J ends lost 3 bases and 0 bases respectively, with 9 bases between them. CDR3 nucleotides: TGTGCCAGCAGTGAGGGGGACCTCTCCTACGAGCAGTACTTC. As protein: CASSEGDLSYEQYF.

The sample holds a few counts of this clonotype. The J gene is TRBJ2-2, the V gene TRBV27; 9 positions match TRBD1. Germline V lookup: CDR1 MNHEY, CDR2 SMNVEV (reference sequence). This CDR3 is 17 amino acids long. Losses at the gene ends were 1 base for V and 5 bases for J; bases not matched to a gene: 8. The CDR3 region has the DNA TGTGCCAGCAGTTTATGGGGACAGGGCCTAGGGACCGGGGAGCTGTTTTTT. Translation gives CASSLWGQGLGTGELFF.

Many counts were recorded for this clonotype. The CDR3 nucleotides read TGTGCCAGCAGCTTTACGGGACAGCAAAGGGGTGAAGCTTTCTTT. Translation: CASSFTGQQRGEAFF. The V gene is TRBV11-2, the J gene TRBJ1-1, with 7 nucleotides matching TRBD1. The J segment lost 7 bases and the V segment lost 3 bases, leaving 11 bases of the junction unmatched. This CDR3 has 15 amino acids. Germline V CDR1 and CDR2: SGHAT, FQNNGV. Filled out from reference TRBV11-2 and TRBJ1-1, the complete variable domain reads EAGVAQSPRYKIIEKRQSVAFWCNPISGHATLYWYQQILGQGPKLLIQFQNNGVVDDSQLPKDRFSAERLKGVDSTLKIQPAKLEDSAVYLCASSFTGQQRGEAFFGQGTRLTVV.

The sample holds many counts of this clonotype. V usage is TRBV7-8 and J usage is TRBJ1-1; the D is unclear. Germline-derived CDR1 and CDR2 are SGHVS and FQNEAQ. The CDR3 covers 14 residues. Trimming left V 5 bases short and J 1 base short, with 11 bases between. CDR3 amino acids: CASSMLVRNTEAFF. The CDR3 DNA sequence: TGTGCCAGCAGCATGCTCGTGAGGAACACTGAAGCTTTCTTT.

This clonotype was counted many times. The chain links TRBV2 to TRBJ2-2; 9 positions match TRBD2. The CDR3 consists of 14 residues. V was pared by 7 bases and J by 3 bases, with 3 bases of the junction left unmatched. Germline loops: CDR1 SNHLY, CDR2 FYNNEI. The CDR3 DNA reads TGTGCCAGCAAGGGCGGGGGGGACACCGGGGAGCTGTTTTTT. This gives the protein CASKGGGDTGELFF.

The chain has TRBV30 and TRBJ1-1; the D gene is possibly TRBD1 (5 bases). V lost 3 bases and J lost 3, with 20 bases in between. Germline CDR1 is GTSNPN and CDR2 is SVGIG (reference sequence). The CDR3 runs to 16 residues. The CDR3 spells CAWSGAEGPGDTEAFF. Written as DNA, the CDR3 is TGTGCCTGGAGCGGGGCCGAGGGGCCGGGTGACACTGAAGCTTTCTTT.

This clonotype appeared a few times. V usage is TRBV7-2 and J usage is TRBJ2-5; no definite D call. CDR3 size: 16 residues. V lost 0 bases and J 5 bases, leaving 16 bases between the germline ends. CDR1 SGHTA and CDR2 FQGNSA come from the germline V gene. The CDR3 here is CASSLAPAATRETQYF. In nucleotides, the CDR3 is TGTGCCAGCAGCTTAGCGCCGGCGGCCACCCGGGAGACCCAGTACTTC.

This clonotype was recorded many times. The V gene is TRBV10-3, the J gene TRBJ2-1; 13 bases fit TRBD2. Unmatched junction bases numbered 11, after V lost 10 bases and J lost 8 bases. CDR1 is ENHRY, CDR2 SYGVKD, per germline. The CDR3 extends over 15 amino acids. CDR3 bases: TGTGCCAGCAGGGAACTAGCGGGAGGGCCGGATGAGCAGTTCTTC. Encoded protein: CASRELAGGPDEQFF.

This clonotype was seen repeatedly, ten times or more. This chain connects TRBV12-3 or TRBV12-4 to TRBJ2-1; D remains unclear. The V and J ends lost 6 bases and 3 bases respectively, with 15 bases between them. The CDR3 is made up of 15 amino acids. CDR3 sequence reads: CASRRAGPNYNEQFF. In DNA, the CDR3 is TGTGCCAGCAGGAGAGCTGGGCCTAACTACAATGAGCAGTTCTTC.

Notes on this clonotype: This CDR3 is missing its conserved last phenylalanine or tryptophan, likely due to a read error. The chain combines TRBV19 with TRBJ2-1; D unclear. This CDR3 has 13 amino acids. The germline V gene has CDR1 LNHDA and CDR2 SQIVND (reference sequence). V was clipped by 1 base and J by 6 bases, with 7 bases between them. CDR3 DNA sequence: TGTGCCAGTAGTATAGGGCCTGTCAATGAGCAGTTCTAC. This gives the protein CASSIGPVNEQFY.

Only a few counts were recorded for this clonotype. The rearrangement links TRBV3-1 to TRBJ2-1; 8 nucleotides line up with TRBD2. The CDR3 length is 18 residues. Unmatched junction bases numbered 11, after V lost 1 base and J lost 3 bases. The germline CDR1 and CDR2 sequences are LGHDT and YNNKEL (reference sequence). CDR3 bases: TGTGCCAGCAGCCAAGGTCTAGTAGCGGGGCTTCACTACAATGAGCAGTTCTTC. It yields the protein CASSQGLVAGLHYNEQFF.

This clonotype occurred many times. The V gene is TRBV6-5, the J gene TRBJ2-6; D is undetermined. The CDR3 has 18 amino acids. Trimming left V 1 base short and J 2 bases short, with 15 bases between. Germline loops: CDR1 MNHEY, CDR2 SVGAGI. The CDR3 DNA is TGTGCCAGCAGTTACTACCAGGCGCGTCGGGCTGGGGCCAACGTCCTGACTTTC. Its protein product is CASSYYQARRAGANVLTF.

This clonotype was seen many times. The chain carries TRBV7-9 and TRBJ1-2; no definite D call. The germline gives CDR1 SEHNR, CDR2 FQNEAQ (reference sequence). Deletions cut 2 bases from V and 6 bases from J, with 10 bases between. CDR3 size: 13 residues. The chain's CDR3 is CASSLRPSHGYTF. The CDR3 nucleotides read TGTGCCAGCAGCTTACGACCAAGCCATGGCTACACCTTC. The variable domain in full, completed from reference TRBV7-9 and TRBJ1-2, reads DTGVSQNPRHKITKRGQNVTFRCDPISEHNRLYWYRQTLGQGPEFLTYFQNEAQLEKSRLLSDRFSAERPKGSFSTLEIQRTEQGDSAMYLCASSLRPSHGYTFGSGTRLTVV.

The chain joins TRBV20-1 to TRBJ2-5; TRBD1 matches at 8 bases. CDR3 size: 14 residues. V trimming: 6 bases; J trimming: 6 bases; junction bases outside the gene matches: 12. Germline loops: CDR1 DFQATT, CDR2 SNEGSKA (reference sequence). The CDR3 DNA reads as TGCAGTGCGGTAACAGGGGGGTCTGGGAAGACCCAGTACTTC. Amino acid sequence: CSAVTGGSGKTQYF.

CDR3 coding DNA: TGTGCCAGTAGTATCGTTGGCCGATACAATGAGCAGTTCTTC. Its translation is CASSIVGRYNEQFF. This chain links TRBV19 with TRBJ2-1; D call uncertain. Germline V gives CDR1 LNHDA, CDR2 SQIVND (reference sequence). V lost 3 bases, J lost 4 bases, and 10 bases lay in between. The CDR3 sequence is 14 residues long. Together with reference TRBV19 and TRBJ2-1, the CDR3 gives the full variable domain: DGGITQSPKYLFRKEGQNVTLSCEQNLNHDAMYWYRQDPGQGLRLIYYSQIVNDFQKGDIAEGYSVSREKKESFPLTVTSAQKNPTAFYLCASSIVGRYNEQFFGPGTRLTVL.

The chain is built from TRBV27 and TRBJ2-7; D uncertain. The length of the CDR3 is 14 residues. Trimming left V 5 bases short and J 2 bases short, with 13 bases between. The V gene's germline CDR1 is MNHEY and CDR2 SMNVEV (reference sequence). The CDR3 sequence is CASSTLAETYEQYF. Written as DNA, the CDR3 is TGTGCCAGCAGTACGCTGGCGGAAACCTACGAGCAGTACTTC.

This clonotype was counted a few times. The chain carries TRBV5-1 and TRBJ2-1; D possibly matches TRBD1 or TRBD2 (5 bases each). The CDR3 has 15 amino acids. CDR1 is SGHRS and CDR2 is YFSETQ in the germline V gene. V was pared by 4 bases and J by 4 bases, with 15 bases between. CDR3 sequence: CASSNIRGEYNEQFF. CDR3 coding DNA: TGCGCCAGCAGCAATATACGGGGCGAATACAATGAGCAGTTCTTC.

This clonotype was counted ten times or more. CDR3 nucleotides: TGTGCCAGCAGCTTAGGGGTACCTGAAGCTTTCTTT. This codes for CASSLGVPEAFF. The chain combines TRBV13 with TRBJ1-1, with no clear D. V was cut by 0 bases and J by 6 bases, with 5 bases left in between. CDR1 and CDR2 from the germline V gene are PRHDT and FYEKMQ (reference sequence). The CDR3 sequence is 12 residues long.

The chain employs TRBV20-1 and TRBJ1-2; no firm D call. Trimming removed 6 bases from V and 4 bases from J, with 12 bases in between. Per germline, CDR1 DFQATT and CDR2 SNEGSKA (reference sequence). This CDR3 is built from 12 residues. The chain's CDR3 is CSASAEPYGYTF. In DNA, the CDR3 is TGCAGTGCCAGCGCGGAGCCCTATGGCTACACCTTC.

This clonotype was detected only a few times. The rearrangement links TRBV19 to TRBJ2-1; D perhaps matches TRBD2 (6 bases). The germline V gene has CDR1 LNHDA and CDR2 SQIVND (reference sequence). The CDR3 runs 17 residues. The V end lost 3 bases, the J end lost 4 bases, and 19 bases lay between the germline ends. CDR3 protein: CASSMDLGLGGYNEQFF. DNA for the CDR3: TGTGCCAGTAGTATGGATCTAGGGCTAGGAGGGTACAATGAGCAGTTCTTC.

Turning to this clonotype: This may be a read error: a much more frequent sequence differs by one nucleotide. The chain carries TRBV7-8 and TRBJ2-3; 11 bases line up with TRBD2. Germline CDR1 SGHVS, CDR2 FQNEAQ. The CDR3 covers 16 residues. J gave up 5 bases and V 5 bases, and 9 bases lay outside the gene matches. As DNA, the CDR3 is TGTGCCAGCAGCCCTAGGGGACTAGCGGTGGGAGATACGCAGTATTTT. This sequence encodes CASSPRGLAVGDTQYF.

As for this clonotype: This may stem from a read error, because a much larger clone lies one nucleotide away. This sequence joins TRBV14 and TRBJ2-7; TRBD1 aligns across 8 bases. The CDR3 loop spans 13 amino acids. Germline assignment: CDR1 SGHDN and CDR2 FVKESK. The CDR3 nucleotides read TGTGCCAGCAACCAAAACAGGGGGAGCGAGCAGTACTTC. Protein: CASNQNRGSEQYF.

In this sample, this clonotype turned up once. A much larger clone lies a single base off, so this may be a read error. The chain carries TRBV6-1 and TRBJ2-3; D is ambiguous. The CDR3 covers 15 residues. Germline V gene data show CDR1 as MNHNS and CDR2 as SASEGT. CDR3 protein: CAGSSPAASTDTQYF. The CDR3 DNA follows: TGTGCCGGCAGCTCCCCTGCAGCGTCCACAGATACGCAGTATTTT.

This clonotype was detected many times. The V gene is TRBV7-8, the J gene TRBJ2-1; TRBD1 is a possible D gene (5 bases). There are 17 residues in the CDR3. CDR1 is SGHVS, CDR2 FQNEAQ, per germline. Between the trimmed V and J ends, which lost 1 base and 9 bases, there was a span of 22 bases. In DNA form, the CDR3 reads TGTGCCAGCAGCTTAGTTAAGGGGCAGTCACTAAGGGTTGAGCAGTTCTTC. It yields the protein CASSLVKGQSLRVEQFF.